These 15 T cell receptor beta chains share one sample of origin, sequenced in a study of blood T cell repertoires in COVID-19. The protocol was immunoSEQ multiplex PCR, while the TCRdb copy is restricted to in-frame clones and leaves out a portion. The sample holds 150,000 to 200,000 clones, about four fifths seen once. Specimen: PBMCs or T cells enriched from blood (not recorded which). The receptors come from a man between 60 and 75 years old who had recovered from COVID-19.

This clone was seen just once. The chain recombines TRBV18 with TRBJ1-5; 7 bases match TRBD1. The CDR3 covers 15 residues. The V and J ends lost 2 bases and 3 bases, in that order; junction bases with no gene match: 4. Per the germline V gene, CDR1 is KGHSH and CDR2 is LQKENI. The CDR3 region is CASSPKTGNNQPQHF. The CDR3 DNA sequence: TGTGCCAGCTCACCAAAGACAGGGAACAATCAGCCCCAGCATTTT.

This chain links TRBV30 with TRBJ1-2, with a possible D match to TRBD1 (6 bases). The CDR3 extends over 13 amino acids. Per germline, CDR1 GTSNPN and CDR2 SVGIG (reference sequence). The V and J ends lost 0 bases and 7 bases respectively, with 12 bases between them. The chain's CDR3 is CAWSVWGQGGYTF. CDR3 bases: TGTGCCTGGAGTGTTTGGGGGCAGGGTGGCTACACCTTC.

This rearrangement joins TRBV10-3 to TRBJ2-7, with 10 nucleotides matching TRBD1. V lost 5 bases to trimming and J lost 5 bases; unmatched junction nucleotides: 6. The CDR3 loop spans 14 amino acids. CDR1 and CDR2 from the germline V gene are ENHRY and SYGVKD. CDR3 in amino acids: CAISYPGQGHEQYF. The CDR3 bases are TGTGCCATCAGTTACCCGGGACAGGGGCACGAGCAGTACTTC.

V gene TRBV11-2 combines with J gene TRBJ1-4; 10 bases match TRBD1. The CDR3 runs 14 residues. Germline values: CDR1 SGHAT, CDR2 FQNNGV. V trimming: 5 bases; J trimming: 8 bases; junction bases outside the gene matches: 5. The DNA of the CDR3 is TGTGCCAGCAGCCTGGACAGGGGGTCGGAAAAACTGTTTTTT. Its protein is CASSLDRGSEKLFF. The entire variable domain, with the rest obtained from reference TRBV11-2 and TRBJ1-4, is as follows: EAGVAQSPRYKIIEKRQSVAFWCNPISGHATLYWYQQILGQGPKLLIQFQNNGVVDDSQLPKDRFSAERLKGVDSTLKIQPAKLEDSAVYLCASSLDRGSEKLFFGSGTQLSVL.

V is TRBV19 and J is TRBJ1-1; no definite D call. V was shortened by 7 bases and J by 0 bases, with 24 bases between the two germline ends. This CDR3 spans 18 amino acids. CDR1 and CDR2 (germline): LNHDA, SQIVND (reference sequence). CDR3 region: CASMGFGEAGLMNTEAFF. The DNA for the CDR3 is TGTGCCAGTATGGGTTTTGGTGAGGCAGGACTGATGAACACTGAAGCTTTCTTT.

This clone was detected only once. The chain has TRBV7-2 and TRBJ2-7; a possible D gene is TRBD1 (7 bases). V gave up 1 base and J gave up 3 bases, with 22 bases separating them. This CDR3 has 18 amino acids. Germline V gene lookup returns CDR1 SGHTA and CDR2 FQGNSA. DNA for the CDR3: TGTGCCAGCAGCTTAGTATGGGGGGACAGCCAAAGACACTACGAGCAGTACTTC. Translating it yields CASSLVWGDSQRHYEQYF.

The chain uses TRBV7-2 and TRBJ2-1, with 11 bases matching TRBD2. CDR3 size: 14 residues. Per germline, CDR1 SGHTA and CDR2 FQGNSA. The V gene end was trimmed by 6 bases and the J gene end by 6 bases; junction bases not matched to a gene: 4. Here the CDR3 DNA reads TGTGCCAGCAGTCCGGGACTAGCGGCCAATGAGCAGTTCTTC. Protein product: CASSPGLAANEQFF.

This clone was seen only once. The J gene is TRBJ2-2, the V gene TRBV30, with 9 bases aligning to TRBD1. Germline V gene data show CDR1 as GTSNPN and CDR2 as SVGIG (reference sequence). The J segment lost 5 bases and the V segment lost 8 bases, leaving 0 bases of the junction unmatched. This CDR3 has 11 amino acids. The CDR3 region has the DNA TGTGCCGGACAGGGGACCGGGGAGCTGTTTTTT. This gives the protein CAGQGTGELFF.

This clone was counted only a few times. This chain joins TRBV7-9 and TRBJ1-1, with 7 bases identical to TRBD1. Germline V lookup: CDR1 SEHNR, CDR2 FQNEAQ (reference sequence). Trimming took 5 bases from V and 4 from J; bases not matched to a gene: 7. The CDR3 is 14 amino acids. The CDR3 sequence is CASSNSGGPTEAFF. In DNA form, the CDR3 reads TGTGCCAGCAGCAATTCAGGGGGACCCACTGAAGCTTTCTTT.

The chain employs TRBV7-2 and TRBJ2-2; tentative D call: TRBD2 (5 bases). Germline CDR1 reads SGHTA; CDR2 reads FQGNSA. Trimming removed 2 bases from V and 6 bases from J, with 10 bases in between. This CDR3 comprises 14 residues. In DNA form, the CDR3 reads TGTGCCAGCAGCTTAACTAGGTCCGCCGGGGAGCTGTTTTTT. Its protein is CASSLTRSAGELFF.

The chain links TRBV30 to TRBJ1-1, with D tentatively TRBD1 (6 bases). This CDR3 is 14 amino acids long. V lost 5 bases and J lost 0, with 13 bases in between. CDR1 and CDR2 (germline): GTSNPN, SVGIG (reference sequence). The CDR3 sequence is CAWAPGHLNTEAFF. CDR3 sequence (DNA): TGTGCCTGGGCCCCGGGACATTTGAACACTGAAGCTTTCTTT.

J is TRBJ2-7 and V is TRBV6-5, with 10 nucleotides matching TRBD2. The germline V gene has CDR1 MNHEY and CDR2 SVGAGI. V dropped 6 bases and J dropped 1; count of bases not matched to a gene: 6. This CDR3 has 15 amino acids. The CDR3: CASRAGAGGSYEQYF. The CDR3 region has the DNA TGTGCCAGCAGGGCAGGAGCGGGAGGGTCCTACGAGCAGTACTTC.

The gene calls are TRBV3-1 (or the pseudogene TRBV3-2) and TRBJ2-1, with 7 positions matching TRBD2. V gave up 4 bases and J gave up 0 bases; unmatched junction bases: 6. The CDR3 consists of 16 residues. The germline gives CDR1 LGHDT, CDR2 YNNKEL (reference sequence). Here the CDR3 reads CASSRVGGDSYNEQFF. CDR3 nucleotide sequence: TGTGCCAGCAGCCGCGTGGGGGGGGACTCCTACAATGAGCAGTTCTTC.

The chain recombines TRBV4-1 with TRBJ2-3, with a weak D call TRBD2 (5 bases). The CDR3 totals 16 residues. The V end lost 4 bases, the J end lost 0 bases, and 14 bases lay between the germline ends. Germline V gene data show CDR1 as MGHRA and CDR2 as YSYEKL. The CDR3 bases are TGCGCCAGCAGCCTACGGGGAGAGACTAGCACAGATACGCAGTATTTT. This sequence encodes CASSLRGETSTDTQYF.

The rearrangement uses TRBV27 and TRBJ2-7; 8 positions match TRBD1. The CDR3 length is 15 residues. Trimming at V came to 5 bases and at J to 2 bases, leaving 8 bases not matched to a gene. Germline CDR1 is MNHEY and CDR2 is SMNVEV (reference sequence). In DNA, the CDR3 is TGTGCCAGCAGTCTCCATGGGACAGGCCCCTACGAGCAGTACTTC. It yields the protein CASSLHGTGPYEQYF.